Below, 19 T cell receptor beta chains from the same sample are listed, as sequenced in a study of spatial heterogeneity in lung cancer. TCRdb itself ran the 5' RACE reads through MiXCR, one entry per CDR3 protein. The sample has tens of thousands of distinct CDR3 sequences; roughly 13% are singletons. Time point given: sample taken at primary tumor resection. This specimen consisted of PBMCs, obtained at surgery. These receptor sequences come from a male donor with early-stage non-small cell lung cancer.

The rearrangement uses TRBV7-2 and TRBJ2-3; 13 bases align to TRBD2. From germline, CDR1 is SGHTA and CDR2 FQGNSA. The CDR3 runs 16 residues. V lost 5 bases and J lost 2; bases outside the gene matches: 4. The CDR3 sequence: CASSPGLAGVTDTQYF. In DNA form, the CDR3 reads TGTGCCAGCAGCCCAGGACTAGCGGGGGTCACAGATACGCAGTATTTT.

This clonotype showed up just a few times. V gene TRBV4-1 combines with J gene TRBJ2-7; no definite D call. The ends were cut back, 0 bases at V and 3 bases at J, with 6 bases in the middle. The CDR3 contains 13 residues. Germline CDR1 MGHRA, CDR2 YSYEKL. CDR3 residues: CASSQDSGYEQYF. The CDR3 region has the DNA TGCGCCAGCAGCCAAGATTCAGGCTACGAGCAGTACTTC.

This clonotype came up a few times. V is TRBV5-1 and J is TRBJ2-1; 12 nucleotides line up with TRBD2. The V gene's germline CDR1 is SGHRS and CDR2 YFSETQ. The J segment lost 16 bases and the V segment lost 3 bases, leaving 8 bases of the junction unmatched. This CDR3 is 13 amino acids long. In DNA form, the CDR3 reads TGCGCCAGCAGCTCCAGACTAGCGGGAGCGGTTTTCTTC. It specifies CASSSRLAGAVFF.

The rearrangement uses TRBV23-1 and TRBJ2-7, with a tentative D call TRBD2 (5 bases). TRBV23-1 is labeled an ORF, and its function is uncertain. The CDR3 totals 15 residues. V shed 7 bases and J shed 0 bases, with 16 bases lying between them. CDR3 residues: CASTPDGGFSYEQYF. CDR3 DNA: TGCGCCAGCACCCCTGACGGAGGATTCTCCTACGAGCAGTACTTC.

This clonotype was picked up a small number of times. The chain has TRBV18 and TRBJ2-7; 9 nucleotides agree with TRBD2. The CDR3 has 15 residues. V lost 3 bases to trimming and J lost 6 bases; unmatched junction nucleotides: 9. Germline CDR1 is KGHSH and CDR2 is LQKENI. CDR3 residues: CASSPTSGQTSEQYF. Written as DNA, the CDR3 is TGTGCCAGCTCACCGACTAGCGGCCAAACGTCCGAGCAGTACTTC.

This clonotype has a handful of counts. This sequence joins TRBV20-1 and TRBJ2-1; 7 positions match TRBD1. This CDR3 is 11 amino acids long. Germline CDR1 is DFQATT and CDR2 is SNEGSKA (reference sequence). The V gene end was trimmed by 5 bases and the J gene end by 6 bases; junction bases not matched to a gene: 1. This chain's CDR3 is CSASGGNEQFF. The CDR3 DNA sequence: TGCAGTGCTTCAGGGGGCAATGAGCAGTTCTTC.

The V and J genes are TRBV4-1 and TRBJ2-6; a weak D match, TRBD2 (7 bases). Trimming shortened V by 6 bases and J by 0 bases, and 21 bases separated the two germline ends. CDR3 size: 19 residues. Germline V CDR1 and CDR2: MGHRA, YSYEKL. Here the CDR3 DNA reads TGCGCCAGCAGTCACCCAAGGGGGGGCGTAAGCTCTGGGGCCAACGTCCTGACTTTC. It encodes CASSHPRGGVSSGANVLTF.

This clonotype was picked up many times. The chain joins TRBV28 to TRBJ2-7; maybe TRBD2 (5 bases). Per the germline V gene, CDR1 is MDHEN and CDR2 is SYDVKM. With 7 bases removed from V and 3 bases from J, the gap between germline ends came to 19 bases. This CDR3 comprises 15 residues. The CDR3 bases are TGTGCCAGCACCTTAGGGAGCGGTCTGCGCTACGAGCAGTACTTC. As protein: CASTLGSGLRYEQYF.

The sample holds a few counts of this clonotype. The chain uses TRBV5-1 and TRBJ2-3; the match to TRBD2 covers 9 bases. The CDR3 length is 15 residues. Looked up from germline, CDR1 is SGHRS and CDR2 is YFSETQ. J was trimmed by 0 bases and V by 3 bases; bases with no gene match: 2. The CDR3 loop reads CASSSSGASTDTQYF. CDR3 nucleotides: TGCGCCAGCAGCTCTAGCGGGGCCAGCACAGATACGCAGTATTTT.

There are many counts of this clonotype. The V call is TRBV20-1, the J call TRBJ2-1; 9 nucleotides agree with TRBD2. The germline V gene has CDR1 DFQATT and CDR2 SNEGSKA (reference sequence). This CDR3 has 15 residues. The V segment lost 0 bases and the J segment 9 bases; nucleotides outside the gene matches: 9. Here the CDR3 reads CSAREPIAGASEQFF. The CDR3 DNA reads TGCAGTGCTAGAGAACCTATAGCGGGAGCGTCTGAGCAGTTCTTC.

The CDR3 spells CASSATSGGHEQYF. CDR3 nucleotides: TGCGCCAGCAGCGCGACTAGCGGGGGCCACGAGCAGTACTTC. The genes are TRBV5-1 and TRBJ2-7, with 12 bases matching TRBD2. CDR3 length: 14 residues. With 4 bases clipped from V and 5 bases from J, the junction kept 4 bases outside the gene matches. Per germline, CDR1 SGHRS and CDR2 YFSETQ.

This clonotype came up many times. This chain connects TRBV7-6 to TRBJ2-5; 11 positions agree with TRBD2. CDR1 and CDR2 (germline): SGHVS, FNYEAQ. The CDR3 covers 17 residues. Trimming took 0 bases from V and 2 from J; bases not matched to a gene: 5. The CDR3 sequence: CASSLAALAGGQETQYF. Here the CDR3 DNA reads TGTGCCAGCAGCTTAGCCGCTCTAGCGGGGGGACAAGAGACCCAGTACTTC.

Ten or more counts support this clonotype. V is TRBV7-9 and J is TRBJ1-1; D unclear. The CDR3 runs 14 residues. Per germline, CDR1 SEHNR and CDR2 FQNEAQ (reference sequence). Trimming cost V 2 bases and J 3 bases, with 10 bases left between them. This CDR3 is CASSLSRLDTEAFF. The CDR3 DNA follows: TGTGCCAGCAGCTTATCCAGGCTGGACACTGAAGCTTTCTTT.

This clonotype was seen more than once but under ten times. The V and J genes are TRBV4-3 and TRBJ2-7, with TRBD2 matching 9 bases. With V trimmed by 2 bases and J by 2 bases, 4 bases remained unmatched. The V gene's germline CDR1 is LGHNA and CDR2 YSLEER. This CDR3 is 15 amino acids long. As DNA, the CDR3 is TGCGCCAGCAGCCAAAATAGCGGGAGAGCCTACGAGCAGTACTTC. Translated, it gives CASSQNSGRAYEQYF.

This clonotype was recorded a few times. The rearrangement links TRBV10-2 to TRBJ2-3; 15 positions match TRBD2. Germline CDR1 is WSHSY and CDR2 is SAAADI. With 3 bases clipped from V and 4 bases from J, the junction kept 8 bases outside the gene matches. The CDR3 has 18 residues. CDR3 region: CASSELGLAGGPSDTQYF. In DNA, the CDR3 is TGCGCCAGCAGTGAACTCGGACTAGCGGGGGGGCCGTCAGATACGCAGTATTTT.

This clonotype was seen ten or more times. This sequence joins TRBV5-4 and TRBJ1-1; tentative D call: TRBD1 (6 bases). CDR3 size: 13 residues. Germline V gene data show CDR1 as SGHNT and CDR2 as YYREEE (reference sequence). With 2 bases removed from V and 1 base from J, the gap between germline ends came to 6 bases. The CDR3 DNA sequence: TGTGCCAGCAGCTTACAGGGGAACACTGAAGCTTTCTTT. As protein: CASSLQGNTEAFF. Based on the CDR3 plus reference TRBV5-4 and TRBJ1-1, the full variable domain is ETGVTQSPTHLIKTRGQQVTLRCSSQSGHNTVSWYQQALGQGPQFIFQYYREEENGRGNFPPRFSGLQFPNYSSELNVNALELDDSALYLCASSLQGNTEAFFGQGTRLTVV.

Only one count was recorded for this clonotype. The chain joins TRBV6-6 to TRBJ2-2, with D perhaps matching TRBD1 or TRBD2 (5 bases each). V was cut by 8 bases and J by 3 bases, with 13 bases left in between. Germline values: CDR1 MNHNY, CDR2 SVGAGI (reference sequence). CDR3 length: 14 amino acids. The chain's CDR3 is CASGSGAYTGELFF. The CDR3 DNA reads TGTGCCAGCGGATCCGGGGCATACACCGGGGAGCTGTTTTTT.

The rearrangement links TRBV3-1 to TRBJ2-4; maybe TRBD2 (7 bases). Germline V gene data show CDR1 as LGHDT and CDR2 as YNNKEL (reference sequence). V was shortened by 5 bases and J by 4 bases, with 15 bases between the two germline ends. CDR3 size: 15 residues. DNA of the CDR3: TGTGCCAGCAGCTTATCGGGGGGCAGGAAAAACATTCAGTACTTC. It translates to CASSLSGGRKNIQYF.

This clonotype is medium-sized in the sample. The CDR3 region is CASLNGFNEKLFF. Here the CDR3 DNA reads TGTGCCAGCCTCAACGGTTTTAATGAAAAACTGTTTTTT. The rearrangement links TRBV28 to TRBJ1-4, with D uncertain. Trimming pared 8 bases from V and 4 bases from J, leaving 11 bases between. The CDR3 has 13 residues. Germline V CDR1 and CDR2: MDHEN, SYDVKM.